Sequencing of this TCR beta chain was carried out in a study of T cells in Graves' hyperthyroidism and ophthalmopathy (dated by TCRdb to about 2019). General notes on the study: Peripheral blood samples were taken at the time of initial diagnosis, prior to any treatment. To identify distinguishing TCR V-J signatures, a discovery cohort of about 100 patients was used, comprising 43 with Graves' ophthalmopathy and some 60 with stable Graves' hyperthyroidism. An independent validation cohort of under 20 hyperthyroidism patients and over 15 patients who later progressed to ophthalmopathy tested prospective prediction of ophthalmopathy. The 100 discovery patients were randomly split 7:3 into training and test sets. The study also compared thyroid tissue and blood T-cell repertoires from a handful of Graves' hyperthyroidism patients. After blood sampling, hyperthyroidism patients were treated with methimazole at a starting dose of 30 mg daily, and ophthalmopathy patients were treated with high-dose intravenous methylprednisolone. TCR Vbeta CDR3 sequencing of fewer than 150 peripheral blood samples (approximately 44 ophthalmopathy, about 80 hyperthyroidism and roughly 17 progressor patients) is reported in the paper.

Turning to this clonotype: It lacks a known antigen. Base qualities are missing; no much larger clone stands one base away.

The germline V gene encodes CDR1 SQVTM and CDR2 ANQGSEA. Trimming removed 7 bases from V and 8 bases from J, leaving 17 bases between the germline ends. The CDR3 goes from the cysteine to the phenylalanine over 12 residues. The retained sequence is limited to the CDR3, 36 bases, with the frame set at the first base. Moderately to severely active disease, a Clinical Activity Score of at least 3, a NOSPECS grade of at least 4, and a duration under 3 months were present in ophthalmopathy patients. Exclusion was applied to patients with uncontrolled infections, other autoimmune diseases, pregnancy or lactation. Diagnoses relied on clinical symptoms, serum thyroxine and TRAb, thyroid ultrasound and orbital computed tomography. Ficoll-Paque density gradient centrifugation was used to isolate PBMCs from 8 to 10 ml of fresh peripheral blood. Total RNA was extracted using Trizol reagent, and RNA quality was assessed on an Agilent 2100 Bioanalyzer.

Amplification of TCR beta CDR3 regions was carried out from RNA transcripts. The first round of RT-PCR for the TCR CDR3 was performed with the HTBI primer set and the Qiagen OneStep RT-PCR kit. Libraries were constructed in a second round of multiplex PCR, after which size selection and purification were performed. The libraries were sequenced on an Illumina HiSeq2000 using paired-end 100 bp reads. In the paper's pipeline: SOAPnuke was used to process the raw data, throwing out any read that contained adapters or uncalled bases, had a mean Phred below 15, or lacked an exact constant-primer or identifier match. COPE v1.2.5 was used to merge high-quality paired reads, and clonotypes were defined as unique nucleotide sequences. Clonotypes were aligned to IMGT TRBV, TRBD and TRBJ reference segments using MiTCR v1.1. Only V-J combinations with frequency above 0.0001, covering 99% to 99.2% of repertoires, were analysed. A TCS score was defined as the ratio of F50 (clonal expansion) to E x V (chaos), with BLOSUM62-based TCRdist applied between CDR3 peptides within each V-J. Welch's t-statistics and random forest reduced 450 to 600 V-J features to about 12, which were used in a naive Bayes classifier (R e1071). TCRdb reanalyzed the raw reads on its own, using fastp at Q25 for trimming and MiXCR for clone calling, and kept in-frame beta chains. Merged by CDR3 protein, the rows form single entries marked with the most common genes and DNA. The authors' filters were not applied to this entry. The sample has about 520,000 distinct CDR3 sequences on record, roughly 25% of them singletons. 11% of the sample is held by the ten biggest clonotypes.

What the authors observed across the whole study: Most expanded thyroid clonotypes (frequency above 0.001) were also found in blood, which suggests that blood repertoires may mirror thyroid immune responses. A model built on a 13 V-J signature distinguished ophthalmopathy from stable hyperthyroidism, reaching 85% to 90% sensitivity and under 84% specificity in cross-validation and 80%/75% in testing. Sample size was not statistically predetermined, and investigators were not blinded to group allocation. In validation, the model predicted progression to ophthalmopathy with about 71% sensitivity and roughly 75% specificity, a median of around six months before onset.

This clonotype originated in a woman in her 30s with Graves' ophthalmopathy. The sequencing input was blood. The rearrangement joined TRBV29-1 to TRBJ1-2, with no confident D gene call. For the CDR3, the sequence is CSAPVSLGGYTF. The sequence in DNA is TGCAGCGCCCCTGTGAGCTTAGGGGGCTACACCTTC.